The 18 T cell receptor beta chains presented below share a single source sample, sequenced in a study of blood T cell repertoires in COVID-19 (dated by TCRdb to the early 2020s). Libraries were prepared through the immunoSEQ multiplex PCR assay. The table comes from immuneACCESS by way of TCRdb, which keeps in-frame sequences with V and J called. Part of the clones is missing from these tables; in studies checked, under half for an unresolved V gene and the rest for unknown reasons. The sample table shows some 250,000 clones, and 88% are seen once. The ten largest clones take up around 0.99% of the sample. Input material: peripheral blood. The origin of the receptors is a woman in her thirties or forties who had recovered from COVID-19.

The chain combines TRBV4-1 with TRBJ2-3; unclear D gene. Germline CDR1 and CDR2: MGHRA and YSYEKL. V was shortened by 4 bases and J by 14 bases, with 16 bases between the two germline ends. This CDR3 region has 12 residues. In DNA form, the CDR3 reads TGCGCCAGCAGCCTTCCTCCGGCAGGCCTGTATTTT. Translated: CASSLPPAGLYF.

V and J are TRBV6-1 and TRBJ2-1; tentative D call: TRBD2 (5 bases). Trimming took off 2 bases at V and 7 bases at J, with 21 bases between the two ends. Germline-derived CDR1 and CDR2 are MNHNS and SASEGT. The CDR3 consists of 17 residues. The CDR3, as DNA: TGTGCCAGCAGTGAAAGCTGGTCGGGATCCGTCAGGAATGAGCAGTTCTTC. Translation: CASSESWSGSVRNEQFF.

The chain couples TRBV10-3 to TRBJ2-7; D is perhaps TRBD1 (5 bases). This CDR3 region has 14 residues. The V end was cut by 2 bases, the J end by 2 bases, with 10 bases between. Germline V lookup: CDR1 ENHRY, CDR2 SYGVKD. In nucleotides, the CDR3 is TGTGCCATCAGTGAGGCGGCAGGGCCCTACGAGCAGTACTTC. Residues: CAISEAAGPYEQYF.

The genes are TRBV9 and TRBJ2-1; 9 bases map to TRBD2. The CDR3 has 15 amino acids. The germline V gene has CDR1 SGDLS and CDR2 YYNGEE. After removal of 6 bases from V and 8 bases from J, the junction contained 12 bases not matched to a gene. CDR3 region: CASTPRGRARDEQFF. The CDR3 DNA reads as TGTGCCAGCACCCCTCGCGGGAGGGCCCGGGATGAGCAGTTCTTC.

The chain couples TRBV24-1 to TRBJ2-1, with TRBD2 matching over 7 bases. Trimming took 5 bases from V and 5 from J; bases not matched to a gene: 14. The CDR3 is 17 amino acids. The germline CDR1 and CDR2 sequences are KGHDR and SFDVKD. The CDR3 coding sequence is TGTGCCACCAGTGTTCGGGGCGGGAGAGTGGGGGACAATGAGCAGTTCTTC. Protein product: CATSVRGGRVGDNEQFF.

This chain connects TRBV7-9 to TRBJ2-3; 10 positions match TRBD2. This CDR3 comprises 17 residues. CDR1 is SEHNR and CDR2 is FQNEAQ in the germline V gene (reference sequence). Trimming at V came to 1 base and at J to 2 bases, leaving 6 bases not matched to a gene. The CDR3 DNA follows: TGTGCCAGCAGCTTAGGGGTAGCGGGAGGATACACAGATACGCAGTATTTT. Translating gives CASSLGVAGGYTDTQYF.

The chain carries TRBV11-2 and TRBJ2-2; possible D gene TRBD2, 7 bases. Trimming removed 5 bases at V and 7 bases at J, with 20 bases between. The CDR3 sequence is 16 residues long. Germline V gives CDR1 SGHAT, CDR2 FQNNGV. CDR3 loop: CASSRGVSRGGGELFF. CDR3 in DNA: TGTGCCAGCAGCCGGGGGGTTTCCAGGGGTGGCGGGGAGCTGTTTTTT.

The V and J genes are TRBV18 and TRBJ2-3, with 7 positions matching TRBD1. CDR1 is KGHSH and CDR2 is LQKENI in the germline V gene. The ends lost 8 bases at V and 1 base at J; junction bases unmatched: 12. The CDR3 sequence is 16 residues long. CDR3 bases: TGTGCCAGCGCCCGGGCAGGGGGTCGGGGCACAGATACGCAGTATTTT. Translation gives CASARAGGRGTDTQYF. Together with reference TRBV18 and TRBJ2-3, the CDR3 gives the full variable domain: NAGVMQNPRHLVRRRGQEARLRCSPMKGHSHVYWYRQLPEEGLKFMVYLQKENIIDESGMPKERFSAEFPKEGPSILRIQQVVRGDSAAYFCASARAGGRGTDTQYFGPGTRLTVL.

This chain joins TRBV27 and TRBJ2-1; 7 bases match TRBD2. With 6 bases clipped from V and 2 bases from J, the junction kept 10 bases outside the gene matches. CDR1 and CDR2 from the germline V gene are MNHEY and SMNVEV (reference sequence). This CDR3 contains 16 residues. CDR3 sequence (DNA): TGTGCCAGCAGCTCCGAACCGGGGGGAGCCTACAATGAGCAGTTCTTC. Residues: CASSSEPGGAYNEQFF.

The chain joins TRBV19 to TRBJ2-2, with TRBD1 matching over 8 bases. Looked up from germline, CDR1 is LNHDA and CDR2 is SQIVND (reference sequence). The CDR3 spans 16 residues. V shed 3 bases and J 7 bases; nucleotides not matched to a gene: 10. This CDR3 is CASSMSPRGPGGELFF. CDR3 sequence (DNA): TGTGCCAGTAGTATGTCCCCCAGGGGGCCGGGCGGGGAGCTGTTTTTT.

This chain links TRBV3-1 (or the pseudogene TRBV3-2) with TRBJ2-7; D may be TRBD1 (6 bases). The CDR3 length is 12 residues. The V and J ends lost 7 bases and 6 bases respectively, with 13 bases between them. The germline V gene encodes CDR1 LGHDT and CDR2 YNNKEL (reference sequence). CDR3 residues: CASTLGTSEQYF. The CDR3 region has the DNA TGTGCCAGCACCCTAGGGACATCCGAGCAGTACTTC.

The chain links TRBV15 to TRBJ1-2; D may be TRBD1 (5 bases). The CDR3 is 14 residues long. V was shortened by 0 bases and J by 7 bases, with 12 bases between the two germline ends. Per the germline V gene, CDR1 is LNHNV and CDR2 is YYDKDF (reference sequence). In nucleotides, the CDR3 is TGTGCCACCAGCAGAGAAGGCCAGGGCGGTGGCTACACCTTC. Translation: CATSREGQGGGYTF. Together with reference TRBV15 and TRBJ1-2, the CDR3 gives the full variable domain: DAMVIQNPRYQVTQFGKPVTLSCSQTLNHNVMYWYQQKSSQAPKLLFHYYDKDFNNEADTPDNFQSRRPNTSFCFLDIRSPGLGDTAMYLCATSREGQGGGYTFGSGTRLTVV.

This clone was recorded a few times. This rearrangement joins TRBV3-1 (or the pseudogene TRBV3-2) to TRBJ1-3, with a weak D call TRBD1 (5 bases). V lost 6 bases, J lost 4 bases, and 10 bases lay in between. This CDR3 is built from 13 residues. The V gene's germline CDR1 is LGHDT and CDR2 YNNKEL (reference sequence). The CDR3 DNA is TGTGCCAGCAGTCCAGGGTACGGAAACACCATATATTTT. It encodes CASSPGYGNTIYF.

The rearrangement uses TRBV5-1 and TRBJ2-2; D may be TRBD1 (6 bases). V shed 1 base and J shed 0 bases, with 7 bases lying between them. The CDR3 consists of 15 residues. CDR1 and CDR2 (germline): SGHRS, YFSETQ. CDR3 loop: CASSLKGANTGELFF. The CDR3 DNA reads as TGCGCCAGCAGCTTGAAGGGGGCGAACACCGGGGAGCTGTTTTTT. The variable domain in full, with the rest retrieved from reference TRBV5-1 and TRBJ2-2, is KAGVTQTPRYLIKTRGQQVTLSCSPISGHRSVSWYQQTPGQGLQFLFEYFSETQRNKGNFPGRFSGRQFSNSRSEMNVSTLELGDSALYLCASSLKGANTGELFFGEGSRLTVL.

The chain carries TRBV4-2 and TRBJ2-7; possible D gene TRBD2, 5 bases. Germline V gene sequence: CDR1 LGHNA, CDR2 YNFKEQ. This CDR3 has 13 amino acids. V lost 4 bases and J 2 bases, leaving 9 bases between the germline ends. The CDR3 bases are TGTGCCAGCAGCCGGGAGCAAACCTACGAGCAGTACTTC. Amino acids: CASSREQTYEQYF.

The chain is built from TRBV7-3 and TRBJ2-2; 11 bases are shared with TRBD2. The germline CDR1 and CDR2 sequences are SGHTA and FQGTGA. This CDR3 is built from 14 residues. V was pared by 6 bases and J by 4 bases, with 1 base of the junction left unmatched. This CDR3 is CASSLAGGTGELFF. In DNA, the CDR3 is TGTGCCAGCAGTCTAGCGGGAGGCACCGGGGAGCTGTTTTTT.

The chain's CDR3 is CASSYSHRTEKLFF. In DNA form, the CDR3 reads TGTGCCAGCAGTTACTCCCACAGGACCGAAAAACTGTTTTTT. The rearrangement joins TRBV6-5 to TRBJ1-4; perhaps TRBD1 as D (5 bases). The V gene lost 0 bases and the J gene lost 8 bases, with 10 bases spanning the gap. The CDR3 sequence is 14 residues long. The germline gives CDR1 MNHEY, CDR2 SVGAGI.

The chain couples TRBV6-5 to TRBJ2-2, with 7 bases aligning to TRBD2. V shed 8 bases and J 6 bases; nucleotides not matched to a gene: 3. From germline, CDR1 is MNHEY and CDR2 SVGAGI. The CDR3 is 12 amino acids. The DNA of the CDR3 is TGTGCCAGCGGTCGGGGGGCCGGGGAGCTGTTTTTT. Protein: CASGRGAGELFF.